Reported below is one TCR beta chain. Libraries were prepared by immunoSEQ multiplex PCR; TCRdb keeps only in-frame clonotypes and omits some of them. The table includes some 96,000 clones, around nine tenths detected once. The data were taken from a study of blood T cell repertoires in COVID-19. Per the germline V gene, CDR1 is LNHDA and CDR2 is SQIVND (reference sequence). This CDR3 contains 17 residues. V shed 3 bases and J shed 0 bases, with 15 bases lying between them. The chain links TRBV19 to TRBJ1-3; D perhaps matches TRBD1 (5 bases). Sequencing used peripheral blood. This clonotype originated in a man between 45 and 60 years old with acute or convalescent COVID-19. The CDR3 DNA sequence: TGTGCCAGTAGTATCAAAAGACGGAGGGGCTCTGGAAACACCATATATTTT. Translation gives CASSIKRRRGSGNTIYF.